This TCR beta chain was obtained from a study of cytomegalovirus exposure and HLA in healthy donors (dated by TCRdb to about 2017). Background on the whole study: An earlier analysis of 550 to 700 of the donors reported more than 250 Gb of sequence data and 100 million to 130 million unique TCR beta sequences from 150 million to 200 million T cells. An early release covering 500 to 750 HLA-typed donors comprised 250 to 350 gigabases of sequencing data and 65 million to 100 million unique TCR sequences. Among the roughly 380 genotyped donors, about 85% belonged to the genetic ancestry cluster associated with self-reported Caucasian donors. The study aimed to test whether signatures of past pathogen exposure could be identified by cataloging public T cell receptors. Using immunosequencing, the study profiled T cell repertoires from around 680 subjects and related those repertoires to cytomegalovirus serostatus. In addition to the first cohort of roughly 700 subjects, a separate validation cohort of approximately 130 different subjects was used. To predict cytomegalovirus infection status, the study brought together high-throughput TCR immunosequencing, statistical association of individual TCRs with disease status, and machine learning. A later analysis re-examined previously published TCR beta repertoires from 610 or so donors and added high-resolution HLA genotyping to investigate patterns of TCR occurrence. The later analysis used no new phenotypic data to find candidate immune exposures, relying instead on TCR beta sequences and their occurrence across donors. In an earlier analysis of around 540 of the donors, high-throughput TCR beta sequencing was used to judge whether each TCR beta V gene segment behaved as functional or pseudogenic. Donor age, sex, ethnicity and CMV serostatus were compiled together with the repertoire data. Genome-wide SNP genotypes for about 65% of the roughly 700 donors were used in a later genetic analysis, which treated that subset as a discovery cohort. All discovery cohort repertoires had been generated on a single sequencing platform. Both class I and class II loci were covered by HLA typing, at four-digit resolution. The number of donors typed differed by locus, with roughly 629-640 for A, B, C, DRB1 and DQB1, more than 500 for DQA1, 600 to 610 for DPA1, and under 490 for DPB1. Four to six DR-DQ haplotypes were handled as single units for association and clustering, since linkage in the cohort was strong. Among about 370 genotyped donors of the cohort, an average of around 250,000 unique TCR beta nucleotide sequences was sequenced per donor, of which about 20% were non-productive. On the study overall, not on this receptor specifically: Only TCR beta chains were sequenced in this cohort, and the absence of alpha or paired-chain data limited detectable features. Cytomegalovirus status was reported to be diagnosed by the classifier with high specificity and sensitivity in both the original and validation cohorts. Because the 87-base-pair reads could not distinguish some IMGT-functional V segments, including TRBV6-2 and TRBV6-3, those segments were excluded. The study gave a list of 150 to 200 TCR beta chains associated with cytomegalovirus. A further reported finding was that TCR beta sequences accurately predicted the HLA-A and HLA-B alleles for most subjects in the first cohort. Broadly in line with IMGT annotations, most TCR beta V segments showed up in productive rearrangements about 87% or about 30% of the time in an earlier analysis of a few hundred of the donors. Linkage disequilibrium might explain the correlated functional status among segregating V segments, but an unknown experimental factor could not be excluded. Because counts were too low, seventeen rarely observed V segments, including chromosome 9 orphons, were excluded from the earlier analysis of 587 of the donors. Roughly uniform sequencing depth across donors was assumed in presence/absence analyses, although this assumption may not hold. Across donors, most TCR sequences were observed very rarely, whereas some public TCRs were present in many individuals. When HLA alleles, especially DR and DQ, strongly co-occurred, attributing TCR associations to individual alleles was difficult. According to a later analysis, parvovirus B19, influenza, CMV and Epstein-Barr virus appeared linked to several top co-occurrence clusters. An association between a missense DCLRE1C variant and V-gene and J-gene trimming of TCR beta chains was found in a later genetic analysis and replicated in an independent cohort. According to a later genetic analysis, donors in an Asian-associated ancestry cluster had fewer N-insertions in productive TCRs than the approximately 650-donor mean. Compared with equally common non-associated chains, HLA-associated TCR beta chains in a later analysis were more clonally expanded and had lower generation probabilities. The authors suggested that the approach could potentially be generalized to other disease states and immunological phenotypes. A few of the identified cytomegalovirus-associated TCR beta chains were confirmed in vitro to be specific for cytomegalovirus antigens. The sequencing pipeline was judged likely to have produced a cluster of highly shared sequence variants as a technical artifact. Most CMV-associated TCR beta chains appeared to be HLA-restricted in a later analysis, and the HLA associations seemed to be driven largely by CMV exposure. Because HLA typing was unavailable for some donors at each locus, only the typed subset was used in association tests. For the cohort, immune exposure information was limited to CMV serostatus. A later analysis found that TCR association rates varied across HLA loci, with DRB1 alleles showing the most associated TCRs and HLA-C alleles the fewest. A later analysis associated about 17,000 TCR beta sequences with specific HLA alleles at a false discovery rate of 0.05.

Here V drops 6 bases and J drops 2 bases, and the junction holds 8 bases not matched to any gene. Taken from the germline V gene, the CDR1 and CDR2 loops are SGHRS and YFSETQ. Including the terminal cysteine and phenylalanine, the CDR3 comprises 15 residues. The retained sequence is limited to the CDR3, 45 bases, with the frame set at the first base. Libraries were constructed by the immunoSEQ multiplex PCR assay. For the multiplex PCR, a mixture combining 60 forward primers for TCR Vbeta segments and 13 reverse primers for TCR Jbeta segments was used. The CDR3 region of rearranged TCR beta genes was amplified from genomic DNA by a multiplex PCR assay. On the Illumina HiSeq System, the amplified TCR beta libraries were sequenced as 87-base-pair reads. As for how the authors treated the data: A later analysis counted around 72 million unique TCR beta chains across the approximately 700 repertoires, and approximately 11 million of these chains were shared by at least two donors. A nearest-neighbor algorithm error-corrected the raw reads and collapsed the reads into unique sequences, merging closely related sequences to remove PCR and sequencing errors. V, D and J gene segments were assigned by aligning CDR3 sequences to IMGT reference sequences. Each retained sequence needed at least a six-nucleotide match to both a V gene segment and a J gene segment. A rearrangement counted as productive if the CDR3 had no stop codons and remained in frame with V and J, and every other rearrangement counted as non-productive. Following IMGT convention, CDR3 was defined as the stretch from the second conserved V-encoded cysteine to the conserved J-encoded phenylalanine. The earlier analysis of fewer than 750 of the donors excluded sequences that lacked an unambiguous match to a single V gene segment. An earlier analysis of a few hundred of the donors classified V segments as functional when productive rearrangements were above 56.7% and as segregating when the standard deviation between donors was above 5%. A statistical classification framework was built to diagnose cytomegalovirus status from the catalog of TCR beta chain sequences. In a later analysis, V and J genes were assigned by comparing TCR nucleotide sequences against IMGT/GENE-DB human TR gene sequences. In a later analysis, CDR3 sequences and most-parsimonious VDJ recombination scenarios were assigned using the TCRdist pipeline. In a later analysis, every TCR beta chain was defined by the combination of its CDR3 amino acid sequence and its V-gene family, and reads without a unique V-gene family were dropped. In a later analysis, 500 to 700 highly shared, low-generation-probability nucleotide sequences were removed to address suspected cross-contamination and a sequencing artifact. In a later analysis, a clonal expansion index was calculated for each public chain from normalized within-repertoire ranks of inferred template counts. Generation probabilities in a later analysis came from a VDJ recombination model fitted to out-of-frame rearrangements, and those results were checked against IGoR. In a later analysis, TCR-TCR, TCR-HLA and TCR-CMV co-occurrence was scored with hypergeometric tests, and a repertoire-size bias correction was applied to TCR pairs. To estimate false discovery rates, a later analysis permuted the HLA or CMV assignments 20 times. A later analysis grouped co-occurring TCRs with DBSCAN, adding TCRdist sequence similarity when clustering within HLA-allele-positive subsets. For co-occurrence clustering, repertoires with fewer than 30,000 or more than 120,000 public chains were excluded, along with 5 or 6 repertoires with anomalous nucleotide sharing. Here the immuneACCESS table is served through TCRdb, limited to in-frame sequences with V and J called. Missing clones are a known gap in these copies; in checked studies unresolved V genes cover under half, and the rest lacks a known reason. The V and J calls and clone size are taken from that table; D and trimming were inferred from the DNA. The sample table shows roughly 120,000 clones, and under 70% are seen once. Roughly 10% of the sample is taken by the ten largest.

Comments on this clone: It lacks a known antigen. No base quality information exists; no much larger clone differs at one position.

The cohort was made up of roughly 670 healthy bone marrow donors. All cohort members were sampled while nominally healthy, although unrecorded immune exposures were likely present. The donor was CMV seropositive and belonged to the group of around 300 seropositive cohort members. Every donor gave a peripheral blood sample, and the peripheral blood mononuclear cells from that sample were used for TCR beta sequencing. Genomic DNA was extracted from the blood cell samples with the Qiagen DNeasy Blood Extraction Kit. The chain joins TRBV5-1 to TRBJ1-1; 9 bases in between match TRBD1. Sequencing was carried out using PBMCs. The source is a man aged 25 to 45 in good health and CMV-seropositive. The CDR3 region: CASTQGQGHNTEAFF. The DNA sequence is as follows: TGCGCCAGCACCCAAGGACAGGGGCACAACACTGAAGCTTTCTTT.